Below are 8 T cell receptor beta chains sequenced from a single sample in a study of blood T cell repertoires in COVID-19. Some clones are missing from TCRdb's copy, which holds only in-frame ones; the method was immunoSEQ multiplex PCR. The sample includes roughly 150,000 clones, around 83% of them seen just once. The sequencing input was peripheral blood. These receptors were collected from a woman aged 70-85 years who had recovered from COVID-19.

This chain joins TRBV5-8 and TRBJ1-1; a possible D gene is TRBD1 (5 bases). The CDR3 totals 9 residues. In germline, CDR1 is SGHTS, CDR2 YDEGEE. Trimming pared 7 bases from V and 10 bases from J, leaving 8 bases between. The CDR3 loop is CASGGGAFF. CDR3 in DNA: TGTGCCAGCGGGGGGGGAGCTTTCTTT.

V is TRBV5-6 and J is TRBJ1-4, with 7 bases fitting TRBD1. From germline, CDR1 is SGHDT and CDR2 YYEEEE. Trimming at V came to 4 bases and at J to 3 bases, leaving 6 bases not matched to a gene. There are 15 residues in the CDR3. CDR3 sequence (DNA): TGTGCCAGCAGCCCGACAGGGCCTGCTAATGAAAAACTGTTTTTT. This sequence encodes CASSPTGPANEKLFF. Complete variable domain (other parts from reference TRBV5-6 and TRBJ1-4): DAGVTQSPTHLIKTRGQQVTLRCSPKSGHDTVSWYQQALGQGPQFIFQYYEEEERQRGNFPDRFSGHQFPNYSSELNVNALLLGDSALYLCASSPTGPANEKLFFGSGTQLSVL.

The chain carries TRBV7-8 and TRBJ2-2; 7 nucleotides match TRBD1. V shed 7 bases and J 5 bases; nucleotides not matched to a gene: 4. The CDR3 sequence is 13 residues long. Per germline, CDR1 SGHVS and CDR2 FQNEAQ. The CDR3, as DNA: TGTGCCAGCACCAACAGGGGTACCGGGGAGCTGTTTTTT. This translates into CASTNRGTGELFF.

The chain combines TRBV27 with TRBJ2-7; 8 positions agree with TRBD1. The CDR3 spans 15 residues. Germline V gene sequence: CDR1 MNHEY, CDR2 SMNVEV (reference sequence). Trimming removed 6 bases from V and 5 bases from J; junction bases left unmatched: 12. CDR3 amino acids: CASSPGQGARNEQYF. The CDR3 bases are TGTGCCAGCAGCCCGGGGCAGGGGGCTAGGAACGAGCAGTACTTC.

This chain uses TRBV6-5 with TRBJ1-3; the D gene is possibly TRBD1 (5 bases). CDR3 length equals 14 residues. Per germline, CDR1 MNHEY and CDR2 SVGAGI. V gave up 2 bases and J gave up 4 bases, with 9 bases separating them. The CDR3 loop is CASSYRQGGNTIYF. DNA for the CDR3: TGTGCCAGCAGTTACCGGCAGGGCGGAAACACCATATATTTT.

This chain uses TRBV12-3 or TRBV12-4 with TRBJ1-6, with 9 bases matching TRBD1. V dropped 8 bases and J dropped 10; count of bases not matched to a gene: 6. The CDR3 contains 13 residues. The CDR3 nucleotides read TGTGCCAGCGGGGGACAGGGTTGGTCACCCCTCCACTTT. It is translated as CASGGQGWSPLHF.

The rearrangement uses TRBV18 and TRBJ1-1; a weak D match, TRBD1 (5 bases). The CDR3 has 16 amino acids. Per germline, CDR1 KGHSH and CDR2 LQKENI. Trimming took off 1 base at V and 0 bases at J, with 12 bases between the two ends. The chain's CDR3 is CASSPQGKGMNTEAFF. CDR3 nucleotides: TGTGCCAGCTCACCACAGGGGAAGGGGATGAACACTGAAGCTTTCTTT.

This rearrangement joins TRBV11-1 to TRBJ1-1, with D uncertain. Per germline, CDR1 SGHAT and CDR2 FQDESV (reference sequence). V was clipped by 5 bases and J by 4 bases, with 11 bases between them. The CDR3 runs to 13 residues. CDR3 protein: CASSPPLATEAFF. For the CDR3, the DNA is TGTGCCAGCAGCCCCCCGTTGGCCACTGAAGCTTTCTTT.